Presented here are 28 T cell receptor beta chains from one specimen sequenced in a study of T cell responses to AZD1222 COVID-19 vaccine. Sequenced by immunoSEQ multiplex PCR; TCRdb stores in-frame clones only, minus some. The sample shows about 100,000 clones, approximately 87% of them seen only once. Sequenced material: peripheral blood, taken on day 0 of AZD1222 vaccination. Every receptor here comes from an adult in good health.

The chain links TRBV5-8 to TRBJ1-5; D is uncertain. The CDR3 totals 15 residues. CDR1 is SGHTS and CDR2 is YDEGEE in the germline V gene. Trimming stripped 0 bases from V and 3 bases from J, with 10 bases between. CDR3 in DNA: TGTGCCAGCAGCTTGGCCCAGGAGGTCAATCAGCCCCAGCATTTT. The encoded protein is CASSLAQEVNQPQHF.

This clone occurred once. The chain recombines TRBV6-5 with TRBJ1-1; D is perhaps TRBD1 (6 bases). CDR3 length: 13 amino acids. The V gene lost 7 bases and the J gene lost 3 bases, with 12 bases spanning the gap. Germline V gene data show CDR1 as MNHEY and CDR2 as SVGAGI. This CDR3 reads CASTISGDTEAFF. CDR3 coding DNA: TGTGCCAGCACAATTTCAGGGGACACTGAAGCTTTCTTT.

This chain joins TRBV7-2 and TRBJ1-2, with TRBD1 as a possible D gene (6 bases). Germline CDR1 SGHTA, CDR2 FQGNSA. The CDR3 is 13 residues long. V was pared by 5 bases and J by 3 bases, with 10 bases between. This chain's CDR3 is CASSPRTDYGYTF. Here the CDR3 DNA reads TGTGCCAGCAGCCCGCGGACAGACTATGGCTACACCTTC.

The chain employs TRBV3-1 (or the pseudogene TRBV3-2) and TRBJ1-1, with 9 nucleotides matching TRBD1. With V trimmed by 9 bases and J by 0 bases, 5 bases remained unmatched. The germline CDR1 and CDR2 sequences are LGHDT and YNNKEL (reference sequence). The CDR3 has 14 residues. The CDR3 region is CASGTGRMNTEAFF. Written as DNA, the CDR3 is TGTGCCAGTGGGACAGGGCGAATGAACACTGAAGCTTTCTTT.

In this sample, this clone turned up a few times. The CDR3 is CASRRTGYDTQYF. Written as DNA, the CDR3 is TGTGCCAGCAGACGGACAGGGTATGATACGCAGTATTTT. The rearrangement joins TRBV12-3 or TRBV12-4 to TRBJ2-3; 8 bases align to TRBD1. V gave up 6 bases and J gave up 6 bases; unmatched junction bases: 5. This CDR3 has 13 amino acids.

Here the CDR3 reads CASSPARRQGRWDQPQHF. In nucleotides, the CDR3 is TGTGCCAGCTCACCAGCGAGGAGGCAGGGCAGATGGGATCAGCCCCAGCATTTT. The V call is TRBV18, the J call TRBJ1-5, with D perhaps matching TRBD1 (5 bases). Germline V gives CDR1 KGHSH, CDR2 LQKENI. This CDR3 contains 18 residues. Trimming shortened V by 2 bases and J by 5 bases, and 22 bases separated the two germline ends.

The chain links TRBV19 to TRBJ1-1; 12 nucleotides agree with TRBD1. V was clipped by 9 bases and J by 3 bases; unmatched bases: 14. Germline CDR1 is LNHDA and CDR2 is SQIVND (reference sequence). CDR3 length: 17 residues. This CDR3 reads CASTWGQGAPGDTEAFF. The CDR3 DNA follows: TGTGCCAGCACCTGGGGACAGGGGGCGCCGGGGGACACTGAAGCTTTCTTT.

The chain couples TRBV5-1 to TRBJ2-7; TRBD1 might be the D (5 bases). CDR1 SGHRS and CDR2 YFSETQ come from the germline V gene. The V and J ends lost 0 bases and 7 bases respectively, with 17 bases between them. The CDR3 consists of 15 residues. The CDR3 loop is CASSLGSSFQGEQYF. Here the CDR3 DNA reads TGCGCCAGCAGCTTGGGTAGCTCTTTTCAGGGAGAGCAGTACTTC.

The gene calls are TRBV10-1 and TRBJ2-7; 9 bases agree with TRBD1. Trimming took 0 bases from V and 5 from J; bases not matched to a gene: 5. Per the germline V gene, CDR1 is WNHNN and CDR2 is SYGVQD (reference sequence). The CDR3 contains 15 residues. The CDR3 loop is CASSESMTGGNEQYF. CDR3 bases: TGCGCCAGCAGTGAGTCGATGACAGGGGGGAACGAGCAGTACTTC.

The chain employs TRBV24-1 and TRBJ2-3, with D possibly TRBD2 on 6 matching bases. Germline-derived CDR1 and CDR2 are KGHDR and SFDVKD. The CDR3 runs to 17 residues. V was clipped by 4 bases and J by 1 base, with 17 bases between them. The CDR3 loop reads CATSDPRDSRGTDTQYF. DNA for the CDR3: TGTGCCACCAGTGACCCTAGGGACTCCCGGGGCACAGATACGCAGTATTTT.

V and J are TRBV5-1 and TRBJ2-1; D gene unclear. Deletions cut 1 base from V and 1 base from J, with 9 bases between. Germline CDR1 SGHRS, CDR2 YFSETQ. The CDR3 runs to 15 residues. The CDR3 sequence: CASSLSWGSYNEQFF. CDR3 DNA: TGCGCCAGCAGCTTGTCTTGGGGTTCCTACAATGAGCAGTTCTTC.

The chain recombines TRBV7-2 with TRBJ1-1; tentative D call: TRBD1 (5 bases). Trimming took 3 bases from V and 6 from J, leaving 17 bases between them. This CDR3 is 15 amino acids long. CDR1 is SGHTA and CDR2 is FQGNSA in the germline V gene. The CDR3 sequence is CASSLPRGGFSEAFF. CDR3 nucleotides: TGTGCCAGCAGCTTGCCTCGGGGGGGGTTCTCTGAAGCTTTCTTT.

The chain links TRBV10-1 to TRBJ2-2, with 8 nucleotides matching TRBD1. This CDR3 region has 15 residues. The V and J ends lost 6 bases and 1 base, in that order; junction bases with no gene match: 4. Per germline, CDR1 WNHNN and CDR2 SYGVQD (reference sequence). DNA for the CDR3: TGCGCCAGCAGCGCCGGGACAGGGAACACCGGGGAGCTGTTTTTT. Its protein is CASSAGTGNTGELFF.

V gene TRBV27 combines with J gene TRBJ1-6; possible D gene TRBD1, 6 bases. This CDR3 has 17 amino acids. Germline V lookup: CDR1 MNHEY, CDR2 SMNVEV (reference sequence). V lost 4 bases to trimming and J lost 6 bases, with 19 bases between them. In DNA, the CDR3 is TGTGCCAGCAGTTATCGACAGGATTCTGGGATTAATTCACCCCTCCACTTT. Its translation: CASSYRQDSGINSPLHF.

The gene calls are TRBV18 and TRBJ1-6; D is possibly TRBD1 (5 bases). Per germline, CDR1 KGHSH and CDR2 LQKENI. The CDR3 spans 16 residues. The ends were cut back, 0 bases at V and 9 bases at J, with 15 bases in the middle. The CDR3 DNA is TGTGCCAGCTCACCACCGCCGGGGGATTTCCGTTCACCCCTCCACTTT. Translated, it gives CASSPPPGDFRSPLHF.

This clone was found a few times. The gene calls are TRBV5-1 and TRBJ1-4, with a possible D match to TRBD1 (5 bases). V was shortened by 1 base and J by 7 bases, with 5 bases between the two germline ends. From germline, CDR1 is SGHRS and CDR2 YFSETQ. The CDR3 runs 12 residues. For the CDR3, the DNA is TGCGCCAGCAGCTTGCAGGGTGAAAAACTGTTTTTT. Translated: CASSLQGEKLFF.

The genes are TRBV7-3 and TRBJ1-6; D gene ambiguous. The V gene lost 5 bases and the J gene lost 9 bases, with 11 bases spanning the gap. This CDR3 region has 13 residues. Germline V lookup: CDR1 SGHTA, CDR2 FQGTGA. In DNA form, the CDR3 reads TGTGCCAGCAGCCCCCTGCCAGGTTCACCCCTCCACTTT. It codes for CASSPLPGSPLHF.

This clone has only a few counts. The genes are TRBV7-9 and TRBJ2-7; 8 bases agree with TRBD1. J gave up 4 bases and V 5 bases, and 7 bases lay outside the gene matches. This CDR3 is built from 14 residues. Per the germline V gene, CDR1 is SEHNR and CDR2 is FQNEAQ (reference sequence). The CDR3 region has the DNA TGTGCCAGCAGCGGCCTTCGACAGGGGTACGAGCAGTACTTC. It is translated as CASSGLRQGYEQYF.

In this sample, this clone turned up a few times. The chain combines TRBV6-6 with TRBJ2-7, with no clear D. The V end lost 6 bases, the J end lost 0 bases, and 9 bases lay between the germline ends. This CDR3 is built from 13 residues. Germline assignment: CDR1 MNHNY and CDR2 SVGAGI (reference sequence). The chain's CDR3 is CASRTSSSYEQYF. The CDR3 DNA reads TGTGCCAGCAGAACTTCCAGCTCCTACGAGCAGTACTTC.

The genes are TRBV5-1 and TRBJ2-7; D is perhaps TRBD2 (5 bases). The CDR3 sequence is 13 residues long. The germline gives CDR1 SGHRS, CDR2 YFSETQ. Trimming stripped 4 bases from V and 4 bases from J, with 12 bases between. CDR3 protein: CASSPGWEYEQYF. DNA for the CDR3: TGCGCCAGCAGCCCGGGTTGGGAGTACGAGCAGTACTTC.

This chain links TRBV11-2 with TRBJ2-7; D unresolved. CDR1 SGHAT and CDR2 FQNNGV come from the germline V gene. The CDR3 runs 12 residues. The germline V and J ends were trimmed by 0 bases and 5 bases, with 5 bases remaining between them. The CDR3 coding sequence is TGTGCCAGCAGCTTAGATCCCCACGAGCAGTACTTC. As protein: CASSLDPHEQYF.

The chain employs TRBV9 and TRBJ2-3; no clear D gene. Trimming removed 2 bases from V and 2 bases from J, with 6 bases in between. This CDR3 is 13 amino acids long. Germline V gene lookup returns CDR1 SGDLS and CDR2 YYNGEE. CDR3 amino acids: CASSVSLTDTQYF. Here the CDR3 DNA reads TGTGCCAGCAGCGTGTCACTCACAGATACGCAGTATTTT. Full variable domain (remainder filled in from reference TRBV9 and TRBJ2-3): DSGVTQTPKHLITATGQRVTLRCSPRSGDLSVYWYQQSLDQGLQFLIQYYNGEERAKGNILERFSAQQFPDLHSELNLSSLELGDSALYFCASSVSLTDTQYFGPGTRLTVL.

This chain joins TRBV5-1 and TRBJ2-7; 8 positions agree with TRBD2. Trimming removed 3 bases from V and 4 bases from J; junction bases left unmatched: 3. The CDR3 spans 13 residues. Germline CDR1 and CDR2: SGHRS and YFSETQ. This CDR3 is CASSSASGYEQYF. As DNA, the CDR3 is TGCGCCAGCAGCTCCGCTAGCGGGTACGAGCAGTACTTC.

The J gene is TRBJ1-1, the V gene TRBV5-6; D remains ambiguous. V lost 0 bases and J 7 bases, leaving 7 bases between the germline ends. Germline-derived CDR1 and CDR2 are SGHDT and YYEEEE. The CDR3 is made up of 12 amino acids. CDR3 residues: CASSLGWGEAFF. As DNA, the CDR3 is TGTGCCAGCAGCTTGGGCTGGGGTGAAGCTTTCTTT. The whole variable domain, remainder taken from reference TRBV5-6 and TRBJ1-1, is DAGVTQSPTHLIKTRGQQVTLRCSPKSGHDTVSWYQQALGQGPQFIFQYYEEEERQRGNFPDRFSGHQFPNYSSELNVNALLLGDSALYLCASSLGWGEAFFGQGTRLTVV.

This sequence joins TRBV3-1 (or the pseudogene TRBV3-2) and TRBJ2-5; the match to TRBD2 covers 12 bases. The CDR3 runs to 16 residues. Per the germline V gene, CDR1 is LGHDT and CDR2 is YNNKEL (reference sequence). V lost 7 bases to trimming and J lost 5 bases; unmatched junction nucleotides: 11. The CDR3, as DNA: TGTGCCAGCAAGGATTGGACTAGCGGGGACCTGGAGACCCAGTACTTC. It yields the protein CASKDWTSGDLETQYF.

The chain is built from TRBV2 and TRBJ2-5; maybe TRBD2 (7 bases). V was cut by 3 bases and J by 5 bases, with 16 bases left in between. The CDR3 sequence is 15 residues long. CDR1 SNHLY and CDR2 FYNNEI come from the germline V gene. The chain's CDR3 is CASSERRGARETQYF. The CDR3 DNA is TGTGCCAGCAGTGAGAGACGGGGGGCCAGGGAGACCCAGTACTTC. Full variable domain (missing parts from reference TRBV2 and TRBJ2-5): EPEVTQTPSHQVTQMGQEVILRCVPISNHLYFYWYRQILGQKVEFLVSFYNNEISEKSEIFDDQFSVERPDGSNFTLKIRSTKLEDSAMYFCASSERRGARETQYFGPGTRLLVL.

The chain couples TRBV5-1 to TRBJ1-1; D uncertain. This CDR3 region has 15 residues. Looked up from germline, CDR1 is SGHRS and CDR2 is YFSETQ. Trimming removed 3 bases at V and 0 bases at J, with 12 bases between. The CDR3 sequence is CASSSLGGMNTEAFF. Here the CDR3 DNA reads TGCGCCAGCAGCTCCCTAGGCGGTATGAACACTGAAGCTTTCTTT.

CDR3: CATSRGQGTSERNIQYF. In DNA, the CDR3 is TGTGCCACCAGCAGGGGCCAGGGGACTAGCGAGAGAAACATTCAGTACTTC. The gene calls are TRBV15 and TRBJ2-4; 10 nucleotides agree with TRBD2. There are 17 residues in the CDR3. Germline CDR1 is LNHNV and CDR2 is YYDKDF (reference sequence). V was clipped by 3 bases and J by 6 bases; unmatched bases: 11.